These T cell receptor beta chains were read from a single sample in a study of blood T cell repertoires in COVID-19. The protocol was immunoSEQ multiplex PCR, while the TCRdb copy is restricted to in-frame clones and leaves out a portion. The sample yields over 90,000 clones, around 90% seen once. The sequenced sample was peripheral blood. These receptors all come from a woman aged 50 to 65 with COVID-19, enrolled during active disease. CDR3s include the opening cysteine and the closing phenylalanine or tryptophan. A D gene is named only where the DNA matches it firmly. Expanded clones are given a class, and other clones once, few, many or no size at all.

CDR3 DNA: TGTGCCAGCACCACAGGGGGTGACGAGCAGTACTTC
CDR3 protein: CASTTGGDEQYF
clone size: NA
J gene: TRBJ2-7
D gene: TRBD1
CDR3 length: 12
V gene: TRBV12-3/TRBV12-4

CDR3 DNA: TGTGCCACCAGTGATACAGGGTACACCGGGGAGCTGTTTTTT
CDR3 protein: CATSDTGYTGELFF
clone size: NA
J gene: TRBJ2-2
D gene: NA
CDR3 length: 14
V gene: TRBV24-1

CDR3 DNA: TGCGCCAGCAGCCAAGCCAGGGGCTCCACTGAAGCTTTCTTT
CDR3 protein: CASSQARGSTEAFF
clone size: NA
J gene: TRBJ1-1
D gene: NA
CDR3 length: 14
V gene: TRBV4-1

CDR3 DNA: TGTGCTAGTGGTTTGGGACTCCCCATGGGCAATCAGCCCCAGCATTTT
CDR3 protein: CASGLGLPMGNQPQHF
clone size: NA
J gene: TRBJ1-5
D gene: NA
CDR3 length: 16
V gene: TRBV12-5

CDR3 DNA: TGTGCCAGCAGTCGAGACAGGGACGAGCAGTACTTC
CDR3 protein: CASSRDRDEQYF
clone size: NA
J gene: TRBJ2-7
D gene: TRBD1
CDR3 length: 12
V gene: TRBV2

CDR3 DNA: TGTGCCAGCAGCCCGTTGGACAGTGGCGAAAAACTGTTTTTT
CDR3 protein: CASSPLDSGEKLFF
clone size: NA
J gene: TRBJ1-4
D gene: NA
CDR3 length: 14
V gene: TRBV7-8

CDR3 DNA: TGTGCCAGCAAACAGCAAAATCAGCCCCAGCATTTT
CDR3 protein: CASKQQNQPQHF
clone size: NA
J gene: TRBJ1-5
D gene: NA
CDR3 length: 12
V gene: TRBV6-5

CDR3 DNA: TGCGCCAGCAGCCAAGGGGGAGGGAGGAGTCGGCCGAACTATGGCTACACCTTC
CDR3 protein: CASSQGGGRSRPNYGYTF
clone size: once
J gene: TRBJ1-2
D gene: NA
CDR3 length: 18
V gene: TRBV4-1

CDR3 DNA: TGTGCCAGCAGTTACACCAGTACCTACGAGCAGTACTTC
CDR3 protein: CASSYTSTYEQYF
clone size: NA
J gene: TRBJ2-7
D gene: NA
CDR3 length: 13
V gene: TRBV6-6

CDR3 DNA: TGCGCCAGCAGCCCCGGACAGGGGGCCTCCTACAATGAGCAGTTCTTC
CDR3 protein: CASSPGQGASYNEQFF
clone size: NA
J gene: TRBJ2-1
D gene: TRBD1
CDR3 length: 16
V gene: TRBV5-1

CDR3 DNA: TGTGCCACCAGCAGAGGACAGGGGGCATATGGCTACACCTTC
CDR3 protein: CATSRGQGAYGYTF
clone size: few
J gene: TRBJ1-2
D gene: TRBD1
CDR3 length: 14
V gene: TRBV15

CDR3 DNA: TGCGCCAGCAGCCTCGTGGGACTAGCGGGGCCAGATACGCAGTATTTT
CDR3 protein: CASSLVGLAGPDTQYF
clone size: NA
J gene: TRBJ2-3
D gene: TRBD2
CDR3 length: 16
V gene: TRBV5-1

CDR3 DNA: TGTGCCAGCAGCCCTCGACTAGAATACAATGAGCAGTTCTTC
CDR3 protein: CASSPRLEYNEQFF
clone size: NA
J gene: TRBJ2-1
D gene: NA
CDR3 length: 14
V gene: TRBV7-6

CDR3 DNA: TGTGCCAGCAGCCCGCCTGGGAGGGGCCAAGAGACCCAGTACTTC
CDR3 protein: CASSPPGRGQETQYF
clone size: NA
J gene: TRBJ2-5
D gene: TRBD2
CDR3 length: 15
V gene: TRBV5-4

CDR3 DNA: TGTGCCAGCAGTGCCCCCAGCGGGGGAAGGGATACGCAGTATTTT
CDR3 protein: CASSAPSGGRDTQYF
clone size: NA
J gene: TRBJ2-3
D gene: TRBD2
CDR3 length: 15
V gene: TRBV2

CDR3 DNA: TGTGCCAGCAGTCCGCGGGGCTCTAATGAAAAACTGTTTTTT
CDR3 protein: CASSPRGSNEKLFF
clone size: once
J gene: TRBJ1-4
D gene: NA
CDR3 length: 14
V gene: TRBV7-9

CDR3 DNA: TGTGCCACCAGTCCCGCAGGGCGCTACGAGCAGTACTTC
CDR3 protein: CATSPAGRYEQYF
clone size: NA
J gene: TRBJ2-7
D gene: NA
CDR3 length: 13
V gene: TRBV24-1

CDR3 DNA: TGTGCCAGCAGCTTAGAAGGGACAGGTTACACCGGGGAGCTGTTTTTT
CDR3 protein: CASSLEGTGYTGELFF
clone size: NA
J gene: TRBJ2-2
D gene: TRBD1
CDR3 length: 16
V gene: TRBV7-9

CDR3 DNA: TGTGCCTGGAGTGAGGGACAGTGGAACCAGCCCCAGCATTTT
CDR3 protein: CAWSEGQWNQPQHF
clone size: NA
J gene: TRBJ1-5
D gene: TRBD1
CDR3 length: 14
V gene: TRBV30

CDR3 DNA: TGTGCCAGCAGCCAAAGGGGGTCCTCAGATACGCAGTATTTT
CDR3 protein: CASSQRGSSDTQYF
clone size: NA
J gene: TRBJ2-3
D gene: NA
CDR3 length: 14
V gene: TRBV3-1/TRBV3-2

CDR3 DNA: TGTGCCAGCAGTTTGGTGACAGGGGGATATAATTCACCCCTCCACTTT
CDR3 protein: CASSLVTGGYNSPLHF
clone size: NA
J gene: TRBJ1-6
D gene: TRBD1
CDR3 length: 16
V gene: TRBV27

CDR3 DNA: TGTGCCAGCAGCTTAGGGAGGGTTGCGGAGGGGGCGCGAGCTTTCTTT
CDR3 protein: CASSLGRVAEGARAFF
clone size: NA
J gene: TRBJ1-1
D gene: TRBD1
CDR3 length: 16
V gene: TRBV7-2

CDR3 DNA: TGTGCCAGCTCACCGACAGAGGACAGTAAAAACATTCAGTACTTC
CDR3 protein: CASSPTEDSKNIQYF
clone size: NA
J gene: TRBJ2-4
D gene: NA
CDR3 length: 15
V gene: TRBV18

CDR3 DNA: TGTGCCAGCAGTTACTACCGGGGAGGGAAGGACTATGGCTACACCTTC
CDR3 protein: CASSYYRGGKDYGYTF
clone size: NA
J gene: TRBJ1-2
D gene: NA
CDR3 length: 16
V gene: TRBV6-5

CDR3 DNA: TGTGCCAGCAGTCCCCGACAGGGATGGAATGAGCAGTTCTTC
CDR3 protein: CASSPRQGWNEQFF
clone size: once
J gene: TRBJ2-1
D gene: TRBD1
CDR3 length: 14
V gene: TRBV6-6

CDR3 DNA: TGTGCCAGCAGGACCATGGGACAGGGCTACAATGAGCAGTTCTTC
CDR3 protein: CASRTMGQGYNEQFF
clone size: NA
J gene: TRBJ2-1
D gene: TRBD1
CDR3 length: 15
V gene: TRBV6-5

CDR3 DNA: TGTGCCATCCTGGACAGAACTAATGAAAAACTGTTTTTT
CDR3 protein: CAILDRTNEKLFF
clone size: NA
J gene: TRBJ1-4
D gene: NA
CDR3 length: 13
V gene: TRBV10-3

CDR3 DNA: TGTGCCAGTAGTATTGGTACAGCCATGAACACTGAAGCTTTCTTT
CDR3 protein: CASSIGTAMNTEAFF
clone size: NA
J gene: TRBJ1-1
D gene: NA
CDR3 length: 15
V gene: TRBV19

CDR3 DNA: TGTGCCAGCAGCCACGGGAAGGCGGGACTCAAACCCAATGAGCAGTTCTTC
CDR3 protein: CASSHGKAGLKPNEQFF
clone size: few
J gene: TRBJ2-1
D gene: NA
CDR3 length: 17
V gene: TRBV7-9

CDR3 DNA: TGTGCCAGCAGAATCCCGGGACAGGCAAGCTACGAGCAGTACTTC
CDR3 protein: CASRIPGQASYEQYF
clone size: NA
J gene: TRBJ2-7
D gene: TRBD1
CDR3 length: 15
V gene: TRBV28

CDR3 DNA: TGTGCCAGCAGCTTGGACAGCCAAGAGACCCAGTACTTC
CDR3 protein: CASSLDSQETQYF
clone size: NA
J gene: TRBJ2-5
D gene: NA
CDR3 length: 13
V gene: TRBV7-8

CDR3 DNA: TGTGCCAGTAGTATAGGGACAGTAAATTCACCCCTCCACTTT
CDR3 protein: CASSIGTVNSPLHF
clone size: NA
J gene: TRBJ1-6
D gene: NA
CDR3 length: 14
V gene: TRBV19

CDR3 DNA: TGCGCCAGCAGCCTGCTGGCGGATGAGCAGTTCTTC
CDR3 protein: CASSLLADEQFF
clone size: NA
J gene: TRBJ2-1
D gene: NA
CDR3 length: 12
V gene: TRBV4-1

CDR3 DNA: TGTGCCAGCAGCCTACGGCCGGGGGGAGAGACCCAGTACTTC
CDR3 protein: CASSLRPGGETQYF
clone size: NA
J gene: TRBJ2-5
D gene: TRBD2
CDR3 length: 14
V gene: TRBV11-2

CDR3 DNA: TGTGCCAGCAGTTTAGGACAAAGCCAAGAGACCCAGTACTTC
CDR3 protein: CASSLGQSQETQYF
clone size: NA
J gene: TRBJ2-5
D gene: NA
CDR3 length: 14
V gene: TRBV6-4

CDR3 DNA: TGTGCCAGTAGGGACAGGGGGCCCTCTGGGGCCAACGTCCTGACTTTC
CDR3 protein: CASRDRGPSGANVLTF
clone size: once
J gene: TRBJ2-6
D gene: TRBD1
CDR3 length: 16
V gene: TRBV19

CDR3 DNA: TGTGCCAGCAGCTTAAATGGTCCAGTCAGTCCAGGCTACACCTTC
CDR3 protein: CASSLNGPVSPGYTF
clone size: few
J gene: TRBJ1-2
D gene: NA
CDR3 length: 15
V gene: TRBV7-3

CDR3 DNA: TGTGCCAGCAGCTCGGTAACAGGGGGAGGTGGCTACACCTTC
CDR3 protein: CASSSVTGGGGYTF
clone size: NA
J gene: TRBJ1-2
D gene: TRBD1
CDR3 length: 14
V gene: TRBV7-6

CDR3 DNA: TGTGCCAGCAGCCAAGATCAGGGGGGAACTGAAGCTTTCTTT
CDR3 protein: CASSQDQGGTEAFF
clone size: NA
J gene: TRBJ1-1
D gene: TRBD1
CDR3 length: 14
V gene: TRBV3-1/TRBV3-2

CDR3 DNA: TGTGCCAGCAGTTGGACAGGGGACAATGAGCAGTTCTTC
CDR3 protein: CASSWTGDNEQFF
clone size: NA
J gene: TRBJ2-1
D gene: TRBD1
CDR3 length: 13
V gene: TRBV6-2/TRBV6-3

CDR3 DNA: TGTGCCAGCAGCCCCCGAGGGAGGAAGGGAGATACGCAGTATTTT
CDR3 protein: CASSPRGRKGDTQYF
clone size: few
J gene: TRBJ2-3
D gene: NA
CDR3 length: 15
V gene: TRBV9

CDR3 DNA: TGTGCCAGCTCACCACCGGGACAGGCTAAAGAGACCCAGTACTTC
CDR3 protein: CASSPPGQAKETQYF
clone size: NA
J gene: TRBJ2-5
D gene: TRBD1
CDR3 length: 15
V gene: TRBV18

CDR3 DNA: TGTGCCAGCAGCCAAGGTGGTCAGCGGGTGTTCCCTGAGCAGTACTTC
CDR3 protein: CASSQGGQRVFPEQYF
clone size: NA
J gene: TRBJ2-7
D gene: NA
CDR3 length: 16
V gene: TRBV3-1/TRBV3-2

CDR3 DNA: TGTGCCAGCAGTTACAGGGGCGACACCTATGGCTACACCTTC
CDR3 protein: CASSYRGDTYGYTF
clone size: NA
J gene: TRBJ1-2
D gene: NA
CDR3 length: 14
V gene: TRBV6-5

CDR3 DNA: TGTGCCAGCAGCTTCTCGCAGGGGGCTGGAAACACCATATATTTT
CDR3 protein: CASSFSQGAGNTIYF
clone size: NA
J gene: TRBJ1-3
D gene: TRBD1
CDR3 length: 15
V gene: TRBV7-2

CDR3 DNA: TGTGCCAGCAGATGGGACTTCTTATTC
CDR3 protein: CASRWDFLF
clone size: NA
J gene: TRBJ1-2
D gene: NA
CDR3 length: 9
V gene: TRBV2

CDR3 DNA: TGTGCCAGCAGCTTCTGGACAGGCCAAGAGACCCAGTACTTC
CDR3 protein: CASSFWTGQETQYF
clone size: NA
J gene: TRBJ2-5
D gene: TRBD1
CDR3 length: 14
V gene: TRBV7-9

CDR3 DNA: TGCGCCAGCAGCCAAGGACGGGCAGCGGGGGGCAAAAACATTCAGTACTTC
CDR3 protein: CASSQGRAAGGKNIQYF
clone size: NA
J gene: TRBJ2-4
D gene: TRBD2
CDR3 length: 17
V gene: TRBV4-1

CDR3 DNA: TGTGCCAGCAGACTGGCGGGGGGCGGAGGTGGCTACACCTTC
CDR3 protein: CASRLAGGGGGYTF
clone size: NA
J gene: TRBJ1-2
D gene: NA
CDR3 length: 14
V gene: TRBV5-4

CDR3 DNA: TGTGCCAGCAGCCAAATAAACGAGCAGTACTTC
CDR3 protein: CASSQINEQYF
clone size: NA
J gene: TRBJ2-7
D gene: NA
CDR3 length: 11
V gene: TRBV3-1/TRBV3-2

CDR3 DNA: TGTGCCAGCAGTGAATGGAAGGGGACAGGGCGTGGCTACACCTTC
CDR3 protein: CASSEWKGTGRGYTF
clone size: NA
J gene: TRBJ1-2
D gene: TRBD1
CDR3 length: 15
V gene: TRBV25-1

CDR3 DNA: TGTGCCAGCAGTACGCCCGGAGAGACCCAGTACTTC
CDR3 protein: CASSTPGETQYF
clone size: NA
J gene: TRBJ2-5
D gene: NA
CDR3 length: 12
V gene: TRBV12-3/TRBV12-4

CDR3 DNA: TGTGCCAGCAGCGACGGCAGGGGTGATCAGCCCCAGCATTTT
CDR3 protein: CASSDGRGDQPQHF
clone size: NA
J gene: TRBJ1-5
D gene: NA
CDR3 length: 14
V gene: TRBV7-9